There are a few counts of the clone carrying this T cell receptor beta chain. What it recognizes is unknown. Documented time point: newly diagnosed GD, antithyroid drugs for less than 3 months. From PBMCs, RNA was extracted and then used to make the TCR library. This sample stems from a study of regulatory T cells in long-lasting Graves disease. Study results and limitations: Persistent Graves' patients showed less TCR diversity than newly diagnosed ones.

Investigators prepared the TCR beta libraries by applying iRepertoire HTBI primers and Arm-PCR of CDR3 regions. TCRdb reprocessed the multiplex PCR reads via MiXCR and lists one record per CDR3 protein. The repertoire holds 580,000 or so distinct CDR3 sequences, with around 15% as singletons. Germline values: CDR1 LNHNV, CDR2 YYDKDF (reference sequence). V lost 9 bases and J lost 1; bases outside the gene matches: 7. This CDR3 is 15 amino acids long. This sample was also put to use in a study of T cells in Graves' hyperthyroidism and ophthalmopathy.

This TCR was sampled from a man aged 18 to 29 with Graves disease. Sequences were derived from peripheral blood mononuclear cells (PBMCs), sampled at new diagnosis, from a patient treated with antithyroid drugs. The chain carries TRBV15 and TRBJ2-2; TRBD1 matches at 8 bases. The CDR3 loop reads CATRRDRMNTGELFF. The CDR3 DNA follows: TGTGCCACGCGCCGGGACAGGATGAACACCGGGGAGCTGTTTTTT.